This paragraph reports one TCR beta chain. Germline V gene sequence: CDR1 SGHTA, CDR2 FQGTGA. There are 16 residues in the CDR3. Deletions cut 4 bases from V and 2 bases from J, with 12 bases between. This entry belongs to a study of blood T cells in healthy people across ages. Sample-barcoded 5' priming and a J-beta primer mix drove a second PCR of about 6 to 12 cycles. The template-switch adaptor was a 5' adaptor with 12 random nucleotides. It tagged each cDNA molecule. Via MiXCR, TCRdb re-called the 5' RACE reads, giving one row per CDR3 protein. The table records roughly 800,000 distinct CDR3 sequences, roughly 25% of them present only once. These same data were also listed under a study on T cells of mothers and their children.

Sequenced material: blood. This sequence originates from a boy younger than 18 in good health. V is TRBV7-3 and J is TRBJ2-6, with D possibly matching TRBD1 (6 bases). The CDR3 region has the DNA TGTGCCAGCAGCTCAGGGGCGGTAACTGGGGCCAACGTCCTGACTTTC. Encoded protein: CASSSGAVTGANVLTF.